This TCR beta chain was found in a study of CD8+ T cells in alopecia areata (dated by TCRdb to 2016 to 2018). About the full investigation: Treated patients were enrolled in an open-label pilot trial of oral tofacitinib, 5 to 10 mg twice daily, for moderate-to-severe alopecia areata. Patients stayed on tofacitinib for 6 to 18 months and then had 6 months of follow-up off drug so that delayed response and recurrence could be assessed. Disease severity in treated patients was measured with the SALT score, which quantifies the percentage of affected scalp surface area. In both human patients and the C3H/HeJ mouse model, the study applied high-throughput TCRbeta sequencing to look at T cell clonal expansion in alopecia areata. Scalp tissue and sorted CD4+ and CD8+ peripheral blood T cells from patchy and totalis/universalis alopecia areata patients and from healthy controls were covered by human TCRbeta sequencing. Tofacitinib-treated patients had biopsies at baseline and at 4 and 24 weeks of treatment, with a later scalp biopsy in several patients. Scalp clonality was compared across normal scalp (n=4), patchy alopecia areata scalp (n=8), and alopecia totalis/universalis scalp (n=8). RNA was obtained with the PAXgene miRNA kit for fixed scalp, the miRNeasy kit for PBMCs, and the RNeasy kit for mouse skin. TCRbeta CDR3 regions were amplified by immunoSEQ multiplex PCR using 35 Vbeta forward and 13 Jbeta reverse primers. Findings and caveats that apply to the study as a whole: Unlike mouse skin, where gammadelta T cells dominate, normal human skin contains resident alphabeta T cells that get sequenced too, which complicates analysis of the scalp TCR repertoire. Compared with normal scalp, lesional scalp, particularly in alopecia totalis/universalis, had higher clonality and more expanded CD8+ clones, which suggests antigenic drive. During tofacitinib treatment, many expanded lesional clones remained in scalp and blood, and this persistence may partly explain relapse after treatment is stopped. TCR sequences shared between patients were less clear than in mice, possibly partly because of HLA diversity in the patient population. Scalp clonality and the number of expanded CD8+ clones among the top 100 scalp clones were significantly decreased by tofacitinib. The treated cohort was small, with a single nonresponder, so links between baseline CD8+ expansion and response need larger studies.

The sample holds a few counts of this clone. Its recognized antigen is unknown. Per-base qualities were not stored, and no clone one base away is much larger. What this sample's treatment or condition label stands for: oral pan-JAK inhibitor, 5-10 mg twice daily. From alopecia areata patients, peripheral blood was collected along with lesional scalp punch biopsies. PBMCs were isolated by density centrifugation and stained for CD3, CD4 and CD8, and CD4+ and CD8+ T cells were sorted on a FACSAria. Libraries were constructed by the immunoSEQ multiplex PCR assay. For TCR sequencing, RNA was extracted from every sample and reverse transcribed into cDNA to serve as template. First-strand cDNA was synthesized using SuperScript III with a 2:1 mix of oligo-dT and random hexamers. A synthetic immune receptor repertoire was used to assess amplification bias, and residual bias was removed computationally. On the authors' methods: Raw reads were preprocessed to remove errors, and CDR3 was defined by IMGT conventions from the conserved cysteine to phenylalanine. Clonality was computed by normalizing Shannon entropy by log2 of the number of productive unique TCRs and subtracting the result from 1. Whether each scalp clone was CD4 or CD8 was inferred by checking scalp TCRbeta sequences against the CD4 and CD8 repertoires from sorted blood. In TCRdb, the immuneACCESS table is reduced to in-frame sequences with V and J assigned. These tables do not hold every clone; where another copy was compared, an unresolved V gene accounts for under half, and the others remain unexplained. The DNA was the basis for D and trimming; V, J and clone size are from that table. The sample data list around 180,000 clones, and under 80% of these were observed just once. The top ten clonotypes cover approximately 1.2% of the sample.

The CDR3 has 15 amino acids, counting the end cysteine and phenylalanine. The only DNA kept is the CDR3, 45 bases in frame from the first base. V and J are truncated by 5 bases and 0 bases respectively, leaving an intervening sequence of 13 bases. For CDR1 and CDR2, the germline V gene lists ENHRY and SYGVKD. The sequences come from CD4+ T cells sorted from blood, collected around week 49, from a patient treated with tofacitinib. Rearrangement joined TRBV10-3 to TRBJ1-1; possibly the D gene is TRBD1, per 5 matching bases. The receptor was isolated from a human donor with alopecia areata. The CDR3 region: CAISPGDRLNTEAFF. The nucleotide sequence reads as follows: TGTGCCATCAGTCCCGGAGACAGACTGAACACTGAAGCTTTCTTT.